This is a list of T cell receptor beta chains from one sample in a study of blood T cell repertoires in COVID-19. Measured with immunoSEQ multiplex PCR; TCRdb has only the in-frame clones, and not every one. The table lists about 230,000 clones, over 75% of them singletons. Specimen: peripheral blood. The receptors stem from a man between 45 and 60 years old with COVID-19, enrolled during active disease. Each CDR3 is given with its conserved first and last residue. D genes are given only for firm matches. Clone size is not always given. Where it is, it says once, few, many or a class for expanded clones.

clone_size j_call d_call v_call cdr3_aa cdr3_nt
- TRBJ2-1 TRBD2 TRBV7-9 CASSYRLADNEQFF TGTGCCAGCAGCTACAGACTAGCGGACAATGAGCAGTTCTTC
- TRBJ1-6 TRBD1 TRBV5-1 CASSLNDGTGVDSPLHF TGCGCCAGCAGCTTGAACGATGGGACAGGGGTGGATTCACCCCTCCACTTT
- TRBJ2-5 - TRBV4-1 CASSQAAAGWLETQYF TGCGCCAGCAGCCAAGCCGCGGCGGGGTGGTTGGAGACCCAGTACTTC
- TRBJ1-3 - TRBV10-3 CAISDLGTTSGNTIYF TGTGCCATCAGTGATCTGGGCACAACCTCTGGAAACACCATATATTTT
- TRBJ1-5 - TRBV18 CASSPLRGNQPQHF TGTGCCAGCTCACCACTCAGGGGCAATCAGCCCCAGCATTTT
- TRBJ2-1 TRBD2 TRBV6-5 CASSRTSGVFNEQFF TGTGCCAGCAGCCGTACTAGCGGGGTCTTCAATGAGCAGTTCTTC
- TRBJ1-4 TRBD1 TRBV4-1 CASSQAGTGNEKLFF TGCGCCAGCAGCCAAGCCGGGACAGGGAATGAAAAACTGTTTTTT
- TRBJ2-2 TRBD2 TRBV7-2 CASSLVAGGSTGELFF TGTGCCAGCAGCTTAGTAGCGGGGGGGAGCACCGGGGAGCTGTTTTTT
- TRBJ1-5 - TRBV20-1 CSASFRSLRTYSNQPQHF TGCAGTGCCAGTTTTAGGTCGTTGAGGACATATAGCAATCAGCCCCAGCATTTT
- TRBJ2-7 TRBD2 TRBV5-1 CASSLTTSGSGLNEQYF TGCGCCAGCAGCTTGACGACTAGCGGGAGCGGACTGAACGAGCAGTACTTC
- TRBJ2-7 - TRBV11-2 CASSLDSVLGSYEQYF TGTGCCAGCAGCTTAGATAGCGTCTTGGGTTCCTACGAGCAGTACTTC
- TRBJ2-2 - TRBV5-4 CASSLEGGAIRTGELFF TGTGCCAGCAGCTTGGAGGGGGGGGCCATACGCACCGGGGAGCTGTTTTTT
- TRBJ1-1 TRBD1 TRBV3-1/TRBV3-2 CASIQSGTEAEAFF TGTGCCAGCATTCAATCCGGGACAGAAGCGGAAGCTTTCTTT
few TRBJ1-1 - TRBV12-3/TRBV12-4 CASSLQWNTEAFF TGTGCCAGCAGTTTACAGTGGAACACTGAAGCTTTCTTT
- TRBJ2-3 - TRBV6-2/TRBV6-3 CASSYSKQSTDTQYF TGTGCCAGCAGTTACTCGAAACAGAGCACAGATACGCAGTATTTT
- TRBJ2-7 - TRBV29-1 CSVEPPGFGEQYF TGCAGCGTTGAACCACCAGGGTTTGGCGAGCAGTACTTC
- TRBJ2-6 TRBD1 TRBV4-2 CASSPPTGTGSGANVLTF TGTGCCAGCAGCCCCCCAACCGGGACAGGCTCTGGGGCCAACGTCCTGACTTTC
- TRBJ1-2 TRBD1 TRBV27 CASSTRTGHYGYTF TGTGCCAGCAGTACCAGGACAGGACACTATGGCTACACCTTC
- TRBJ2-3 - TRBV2 CASSEYDTQYF TGTGCCAGCAGTGAATATGATACGCAGTATTTT
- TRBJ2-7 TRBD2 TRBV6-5 CASTRTSGGLYEQYF TGTGCCAGCACCAGGACTAGCGGGGGATTATACGAGCAGTACTTC
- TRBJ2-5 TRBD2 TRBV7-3 CASSFSGLAEETQYF TGTGCCAGCAGCTTCTCGGGACTAGCGGAAGAGACCCAGTACTTC
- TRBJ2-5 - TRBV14 CASSLRSGLQETQYF TGTGCCAGCAGCCTCCGAAGCGGGCTACAAGAGACCCAGTACTTC
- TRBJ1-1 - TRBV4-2 CASSQVRGNEAFF TGTGCCAGCAGCCAAGTAAGAGGTAATGAAGCTTTCTTT
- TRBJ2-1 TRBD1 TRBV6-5 CASRWRQGDEQFF TGTGCCAGCAGATGGAGACAGGGCGATGAGCAGTTCTTC
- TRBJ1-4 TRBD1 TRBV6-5 CASRAGTGGEKLFF TGTGCCAGCAGGGCCGGGACAGGGGGCGAAAAACTGTTTTTT
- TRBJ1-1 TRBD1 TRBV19 CAARDRVNTEAFF TGTGCCGCAAGGGACAGGGTGAACACTGAAGCTTTCTTT
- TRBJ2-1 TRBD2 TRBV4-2 CASSHESGGSNEQFF TGTGCCAGCAGCCATGAGAGCGGGGGGAGCAATGAGCAGTTCTTC
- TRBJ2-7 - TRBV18 CASSPQGTGNYEQYF TGTGCCAGCTCACCACAGGGGACTGGAAACTACGAGCAGTACTTC
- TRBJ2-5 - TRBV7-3 CASSLTSGEGETQYF TGTGCCAGCAGCTTAACGTCAGGGGAGGGGGAGACCCAGTACTTC
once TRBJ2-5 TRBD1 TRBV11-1 CASSPPGQGGEETQYF TGTGCCAGCAGCCCCCCGGGACAGGGGGGCGAAGAGACCCAGTACTTC
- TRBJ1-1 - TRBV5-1 CASSTRSENTEAFF TGCGCCAGCAGCACCAGATCTGAGAACACTGAAGCTTTCTTT
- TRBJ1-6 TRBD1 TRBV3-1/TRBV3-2 CATRDRDSPLHF TGTGCCACCCGGGACAGAGATTCACCCCTCCACTTT
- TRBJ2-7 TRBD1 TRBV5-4 CASSLWTGIGLTYEQYF TGTGCCAGCAGCTTGTGGACAGGGATAGGTTTAACCTACGAGCAGTACTTC
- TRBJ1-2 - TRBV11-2 CASSFQVGWAGGYTF TGTGCCAGCAGCTTCCAGGTCGGGTGGGCGGGTGGCTACACCTTC
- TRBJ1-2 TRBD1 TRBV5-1 CASSPTGNTNYGYTF TGCGCCAGCAGCCCGACAGGGAATACTAACTATGGCTACACCTTC
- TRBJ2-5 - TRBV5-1 CASRRGITLDLKETQYF TGCGCCAGCAGGCGTGGGATTACTTTGGACTTAAAAGAGACCCAGTACTTC
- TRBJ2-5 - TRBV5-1 CASRPTPPNQETQYF TGCGCCAGCAGGCCTACCCCCCCGAACCAAGAGACCCAGTACTTC
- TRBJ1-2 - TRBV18 CASSPAADGRGYGYTF TGTGCCAGCTCACCAGCGGCAGACGGCCGAGGGTATGGCTACACCTTC
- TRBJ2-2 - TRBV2 CASRVRENTGELFF TGTGCCAGCAGAGTGCGGGAGAACACCGGGGAGCTGTTTTTT
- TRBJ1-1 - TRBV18 CASSPETGFGTEAFF TGTGCCAGCTCCCCCGAGACAGGATTTGGCACTGAAGCTTTCTTT
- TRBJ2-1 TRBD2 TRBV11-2 CASSSVAGAARHEQFF TGTGCCAGCAGCTCGGTAGCGGGAGCGGCGCGTCATGAGCAGTTCTTC
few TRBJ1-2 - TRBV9 CASSPPGKNYGYTF TGTGCCAGCAGCCCCCCCGGGAAGAACTATGGCTACACCTTC
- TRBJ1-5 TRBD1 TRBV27 CASSLRGPASNQPQHF TGTGCCAGCAGTTTGAGGGGGCCCGCTAGCAATCAGCCCCAGCATTTT
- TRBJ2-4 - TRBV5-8 CASISRNLAKNIQYF TGTGCCAGCATCTCCAGGAACCTAGCCAAAAACATTCAGTACTTC
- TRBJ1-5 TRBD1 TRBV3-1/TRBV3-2 CASSQDPRGINNSNQPQHF TGTGCCAGCAGCCAAGATCCCAGGGGGATTAATAATAGCAATCAGCCCCAGCATTTT
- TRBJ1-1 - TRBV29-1 CSAKPTVMNTEAFF TGCAGCGCCAAACCGACAGTGATGAACACTGAAGCTTTCTTT